This TCR beta chain was sequenced in a study of human T cells and chemical hapten exposure. For the study at large: Application of 0.01% DPC to the upper back was done by patch test, with a reading at 6 days.

The CDR3 has 16 amino acids. The V gene end was trimmed by 1 base and the J gene end by 1 base; junction bases not matched to a gene: 4. Per the germline V gene, CDR1 is SGHTA and CDR2 is FQGNSA. A single record per CDR3 protein comes from TCRdb applying MiXCR to the RACE reads. The data show just under 350,000 distinct CDR3 sequences, approximately 6.9% seen once. Time point specified: patch test 1, 2 weeks after DPC sensitization. The treatment: therapeutic diphenylcyclopropenone sensitization with weekly scalp DPC. This TCR was recovered from a woman aged 18-30 years with alopecia areata. Some clones in this sample may be carry-over from other donors' samples. The genes are TRBV7-2 and TRBJ2-3; 8 positions agree with TRBD2. Sequences were derived from whole blood, sampled in connection with sensitization to the hapten diphenylcyclopropenone (DPC). DNA for the CDR3: TGTGCCAGCAGCTTAGGCCCAGCGGGGGGCACAGATACGCAGTATTTT. Amino acids: CASSLGPAGGTDTQYF.